This T cell receptor (beta chain) came from a study of T cells after yellow fever vaccination (dated by TCRdb to the late 2010s). With respect to the entire study: The SMART-Seq v4 Ultra Low Input RNA kit was used to prepare libraries from fractions with low cell numbers. To follow T-cell clones before and after primary and booster YFV17D yellow fever vaccination, bulk TCR alpha and beta repertoires were sequenced over time. Two healthy male donors, one aged 18 to 29 and one aged 30 to 39 years, were included in the cohort. Bulk PBMC replicates and cell subsets were isolated from blood drawn at multiple timepoints before and after both primary and secondary immunization.

The treatment or condition label here, explained by the study, means: live attenuated yellow fever vaccine strain. Two biological replicates of bulk PBMCs were collected at each blood-draw timepoint. PBMCs were isolated from peripheral blood using a standard Ficoll-Paque protocol. RNA was extracted with TriZol from bulk PBMCs, CD4 and CD8 fractions, and dextramer-positive and dextramer-negative fractions. With respect to this clonotype: Its cognate antigen has yet to be identified. There are no base qualities to consult, and no much larger clone falls within one base.

General findings and caveats noted by the study authors: Because abundant contaminating clonotypes from the bulk population could be contained in FACS-sorted repertoires, computational filtering was required. Because only two donors were included in the study, the extent to which the findings can be generalized is limited. After the booster, most clones that had expanded after primary vaccination were detected again (approximately 97% of CD4 and over 75% of CD8), suggesting broad maintenance of memory. Compared with the primary T-cell response, the secondary T-cell response was weaker but faster, peaking on day 5 rather than day 15. A small share of clonotypes occurred in both CD4 and CD8 compartments, likely arising from convergent recombination.

From its cysteine to its phenylalanine, the CDR3 spans 17 amino acids. CDR3 DNA only is kept here, 51 bases in frame from base 1. V is clipped by 5 bases and J by 6 bases, and the sequence between their germline boundaries is 23 bases long. The CDR1 and CDR2 encoded by the germline V gene (reference sequence) are LNHDA and SQIVND. TCR cDNA was made using 5'RACE template switching, a step that added a universal primer site and unique molecular identifiers. Priming of cDNA synthesis was performed from both the TCR alpha and TCR beta constant segments. Libraries were amplified in two PCR steps, with sample barcodes and sequencing adapters added in the second step. Sequencing of libraries was done on Illumina HiSeq 2500 (2x100 bp) or NovaSeq (2x150 bp). Per the authors' processing: Reads were demultiplexed and collapsed into UMI consensus sequences with MIGEC, and V(D)J alignment was performed with MiXCR. Vaccine-responding clonotypes were defined with edgeR using replicate PBMC samples, requiring FDR below 0.01 and a log2 fold change above 5 up to day 15. Each bulk clonotype received a CD4 or CD8 identity based on whether the sequenced CD4 or CD8 repertoire contained that clonotype at higher abundance. TCRdb itself trimmed the public reads at Q25 with fastp, ran MiXCR and retained productive beta chains. Records with the same CDR3 protein are collapsed into one entry carrying the most frequent genes and DNA. The V and J calls follow TCRdb's processing rather than the paper's. The sample records 300,000 to 400,000 distinct CDR3 sequences, 6% to 8% of which are singletons. Clones ranked in the top ten supply about 15% of the sample.

The chain is made from TRBV19 and TRBJ2-4; a weak D assignment points to TRBD1 (6 bases agree). This TCR was recovered from a man aged 25 to 40 who received the YFV17D yellow fever vaccine. The source was PBMCs, collected 5 days after the yellow fever booster vaccination. The CDR3 sequence is CASSSQLRMGARNIQYF. The DNA sequence follows: TGTGCCAGTAGTTCCCAGCTCCGCATGGGGGCGCGAAACATTCAGTACTTC.